The clone carrying this T cell receptor beta chain was detected ten times or more. The sample comes from a study of Graves' ophthalmopathy and Graves' hyperthyroidism. CDR3 length: 16 residues. The ends lost 3 bases at V and 3 bases at J; junction bases unmatched: 6. Germline values: CDR1 MNHEY, CDR2 SMNVEV (reference sequence). TCR beta CDR3 regions were amplified from RNA transcripts. Second-round multiplex PCR came after a first-round RT-PCR that employed HTBI primers. One entry per CDR3 protein results from TCRdb running MiXCR on the multiplex PCR reads. The sample holds a few hundred thousand distinct CDR3 sequences, roughly 21% seen once.

V is TRBV27 and J is TRBJ2-5; TRBD2 matches 11 bases. The sample taken for sequencing was peripheral blood. The origin of this receptor is a woman between 18 and 29 years old with stable Graves' hyperthyroidism. The CDR3 sequence is CASSFLAGGTKETQYF. In DNA, the CDR3 is TGTGCCAGCAGTTTTCTAGCGGGAGGAACCAAAGAGACCCAGTACTTC.